This TCR beta chain was recovered during a study of blood T cell repertoires in COVID-19. Study-wide background: The United States, Italy and Spain supplied acute and convalescent COVID-19 samples.

The protocol was immunoSEQ multiplex PCR, while the TCRdb copy is restricted to in-frame clones and leaves out a portion. The sample includes 150,000 to 200,000 clones, about 74% of them seen just once. The CDR3 has 15 amino acids. V gave up 6 bases and J gave up 5 bases; unmatched junction bases: 8. Germline CDR1 SNHLY, CDR2 FYNNEI. V and J are TRBV2 and TRBJ1-1; 11 bases match TRBD1. The sequence came from a man aged 55 to 70 with acute or convalescent COVID-19. Sequencing was done on a sample of peripheral blood. CDR3 in DNA: TGTGCCAGCAGGGAACGGACAGGGGGCAAGACTGAAGCTTTCTTT. Translating it yields CASRERTGGKTEAFF.